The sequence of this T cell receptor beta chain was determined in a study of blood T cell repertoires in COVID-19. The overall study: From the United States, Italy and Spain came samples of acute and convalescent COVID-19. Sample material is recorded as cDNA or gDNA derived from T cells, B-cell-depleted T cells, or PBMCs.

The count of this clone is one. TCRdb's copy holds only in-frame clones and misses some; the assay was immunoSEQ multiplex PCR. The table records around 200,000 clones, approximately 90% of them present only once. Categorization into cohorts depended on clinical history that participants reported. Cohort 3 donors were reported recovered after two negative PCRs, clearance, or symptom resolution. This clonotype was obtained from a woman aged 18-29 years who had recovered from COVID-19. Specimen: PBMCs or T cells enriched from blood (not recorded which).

The CDR3 DNA is TGTGCCAGTAGTATAGATCGAAGGAGTCCTGAAGCTTTCTTT. This encodes CASSIDRRSPEAFF. This sequence joins TRBV19 and TRBJ1-1, with unresolved D. The CDR3 sequence is 14 residues long. Germline assignment: CDR1 LNHDA and CDR2 SQIVND (reference sequence). V lost 0 bases to trimming and J lost 6 bases, with 11 bases between them.